This T cell receptor beta chain was sequenced during a study of blood T cell repertoires in COVID-19. Assay: immunoSEQ multiplex PCR; the TCRdb copy retains only in-frame clones and omits some. This sample yields about 39,000 clones, of which approximately 81% are seen a single time; over 8% belongs to the top ten. V was shortened by 1 base and J by 1 base, with 8 bases between the two germline ends. Germline V gene data show CDR1 as KGHDR and CDR2 as SFDVKD. The CDR3 totals 15 residues. Input material: peripheral blood. The rearrangement uses TRBV24-1 and TRBJ2-3; D gene ambiguous. The TCR comes from a man in his 60s in a cohort sampled during active COVID-19. The CDR3 region is CATSDLVLGTDTQYF. The CDR3 bases are TGTGCCACCAGTGATTTAGTCCTAGGCACAGATACGCAGTATTTT.